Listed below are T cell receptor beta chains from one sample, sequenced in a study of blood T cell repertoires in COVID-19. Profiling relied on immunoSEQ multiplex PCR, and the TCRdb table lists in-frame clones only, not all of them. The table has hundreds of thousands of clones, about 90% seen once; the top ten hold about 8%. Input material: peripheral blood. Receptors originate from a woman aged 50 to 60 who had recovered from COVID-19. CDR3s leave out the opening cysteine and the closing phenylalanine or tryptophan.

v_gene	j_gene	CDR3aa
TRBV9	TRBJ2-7	ASSVASAGGEQY
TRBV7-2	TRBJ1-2	ASSTAQRTYGYT
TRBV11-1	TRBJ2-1	ASRRGGESSYNEQF
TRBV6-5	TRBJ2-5	ASRAPRGSQETQY
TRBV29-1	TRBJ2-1	SATPTLAGVILSYNEQF
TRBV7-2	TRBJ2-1	ASSLSVSYNEQF
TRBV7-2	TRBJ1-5	ASSSQGTGQPQH
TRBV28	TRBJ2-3	ASSPGREVTDTQY
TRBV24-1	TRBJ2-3	ATSDPPGGGTDTQY
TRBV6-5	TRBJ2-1	ASNTGEMINEQF
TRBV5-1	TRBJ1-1	ASSFGPGVPTEAF
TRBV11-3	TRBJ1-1	ASSPNRETEAF
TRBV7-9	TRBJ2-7	ASGGSLVYEQY
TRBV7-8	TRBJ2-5	ASSRAQGFQETQY
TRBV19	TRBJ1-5	ASSATGERQPQH
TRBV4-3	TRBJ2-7	ASSQDLSYSYEQY
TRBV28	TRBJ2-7	ASSPKRQGRITSGRAYEQY